This TCR beta chain stems from a study of control samples from healthy donors and cancer patients. The length of the CDR3 is 15 residues. V was pared by 5 bases and J by 8 bases, with 11 bases of the junction left unmatched. CDR1 SGHAT and CDR2 FQNNGV come from the germline V gene. The data were produced by immunoSEQ multiplex PCR, yet TCRdb's version contains in-frame clones alone and is incomplete. The sample yields 100,000 to 150,000 clones, roughly 90% seen once. The chain carries TRBV11-2 and TRBJ2-1, with 8 bases aligning to TRBD2. The TCR originated in a man aged 45 to 65 with head and neck cancer. The specimen sequenced was PBMCs. The CDR3 DNA sequence: TGTGCCAGCAGCGCCTTACTAGCGGCATACGATGAGCAGTTCTTC. This encodes CASSALLAAYDEQFF. The full variable domain, rest sourced from reference TRBV11-2 and TRBJ2-1, is EAGVAQSPRYKIIEKRQSVAFWCNPISGHATLYWYQQILGQGPKLLIQFQNNGVVDDSQLPKDRFSAERLKGVDSTLKIQPAKLEDSAVYLCASSALLAAYDEQFFGPGTRLTVL.